The 28 T cell receptor beta chains below were found in one sample sequenced in a study of blood T cell repertoires in COVID-19. This table comes from immunoSEQ multiplex PCR, and its TCRdb copy is limited to in-frame clones, with some not included. The repertoire consists of some 300,000 clones, with around 89% occurring once and the leading ten covering approximately 4%. The specimen was PBMCs or T cells enriched from blood (not recorded which). All receptors derive from a woman younger than 30 with acute COVID-19.

The chain carries TRBV3-1 (or the pseudogene TRBV3-2) and TRBJ2-7; TRBD1 aligns across 9 bases. Germline assignment: CDR1 LGHDT and CDR2 YNNKEL (reference sequence). Trimming cost V 1 base and J 2 bases; bases outside gene matches: 3. The CDR3 totals 15 residues. In DNA form, the CDR3 reads TGTGCCAGCAGCCAAGGGACAGGGGTCCCCTACGAGCAGTACTTC. Its protein is CASSQGTGVPYEQYF.

The rearrangement links TRBV7-2 to TRBJ2-7; maybe TRBD1 (5 bases). The CDR3 has 14 residues. Trimming removed 5 bases at V and 0 bases at J, with 11 bases between. Germline V lookup: CDR1 SGHTA, CDR2 FQGNSA. The DNA of the CDR3 is TGTGCCAGCAGCATTGGGGCCAGCTCCTACGAGCAGTACTTC. It codes for CASSIGASSYEQYF.

J is TRBJ1-5 and V is TRBV18; weak D call: TRBD1 (5 bases). The CDR3 consists of 15 residues. Germline CDR1 and CDR2: KGHSH and LQKENI. V lost 4 bases and J 0 bases, leaving 10 bases between the germline ends. In DNA form, the CDR3 reads TGTGCCAGCTCACTCCAAGACAGTAGCAATCAGCCCCAGCATTTT. Its protein product is CASSLQDSSNQPQHF.

The chain is built from TRBV4-2 and TRBJ2-7; possible D gene TRBD1, 5 bases. This CDR3 is 15 amino acids long. Trimming took 0 bases from V and 2 from J, leaving 11 bases between them. Germline assignment: CDR1 LGHNA and CDR2 YNFKEQ. CDR3 in amino acids: CASSQDSGRAYEQYF. The CDR3 nucleotides read TGTGCCAGCAGCCAAGATTCGGGCAGGGCCTACGAGCAGTACTTC.

The chain employs TRBV11-1 and TRBJ1-1; weak D call: TRBD1 (6 bases). The CDR3 is 16 amino acids. The germline V gene has CDR1 SGHAT and CDR2 FQDESV (reference sequence). V lost 6 bases and J 3 bases, leaving 20 bases between the germline ends. The CDR3 region is CASRQWTAGWDTEAFF. In DNA form, the CDR3 reads TGTGCCAGCAGACAATGGACAGCCGGCTGGGACACTGAAGCTTTCTTT.

The chain is built from TRBV7-9 and TRBJ1-3; maybe TRBD1 (6 bases). CDR3 length: 15 residues. CDR1 SEHNR and CDR2 FQNEAQ come from the germline V gene (reference sequence). Deletions cut 2 bases from V and 2 bases from J, with 10 bases between. CDR3 nucleotides: TGTGCCAGCAGCTTAAGGGGGATCGCTGGAAACACCATATATTTT. The encoded protein is CASSLRGIAGNTIYF.

The V and J genes are TRBV11-2 and TRBJ2-1; TRBD2 matches at 8 bases. The trim removed 1 base at V and 8 bases at J, leaving 4 bases unmatched. Germline V lookup: CDR1 SGHAT, CDR2 FQNNGV. The CDR3 is 14 residues long. The CDR3 DNA follows: TGTGCCAGCAGCTTAGTGGCGGGAGGATATGAGCAGTTCTTC. Encoded protein: CASSLVAGGYEQFF. Supplemented by reference TRBV11-2 and TRBJ2-1, the full variable domain reads EAGVAQSPRYKIIEKRQSVAFWCNPISGHATLYWYQQILGQGPKLLIQFQNNGVVDDSQLPKDRFSAERLKGVDSTLKIQPAKLEDSAVYLCASSLVAGGYEQFFGPGTRLTVL.

This chain connects TRBV2 to TRBJ2-1; the match to TRBD2 covers 11 bases. Trimming cost V 4 bases and J 9 bases; bases outside gene matches: 8. CDR1 and CDR2 (germline): SNHLY, FYNNEI. CDR3 size: 15 residues. The chain's CDR3 is CASSGASGRRGEQFF. CDR3 DNA sequence: TGTGCCAGCAGTGGCGCTAGCGGGAGGAGGGGTGAGCAGTTCTTC.

This chain connects TRBV28 to TRBJ1-2, with D maybe TRBD1 (6 bases). The CDR3 is 14 amino acids. V was cut by 6 bases and J by 0 bases, with 11 bases left in between. The germline gives CDR1 MDHEN, CDR2 SYDVKM. CDR3 region: CASSQTGPNYGYTF. CDR3 DNA: TGTGCCAGCAGCCAGACAGGACCTAACTATGGCTACACCTTC.

The CDR3 sequence is CASSAGSYTEAFF. CDR3 sequence (DNA): TGTGCCAGCTCGGCCGGGAGCTACACTGAAGCTTTCTTT. The rearrangement links TRBV25-1 to TRBJ1-1; D unclear. V was cut by 8 bases and J by 3 bases, with 13 bases left in between. Germline V gives CDR1 MGHDK, CDR2 SYGVNS. The CDR3 covers 13 residues.

The V gene is TRBV3-1 (or the pseudogene TRBV3-2), the J gene TRBJ2-3; TRBD2 agrees at 10 bases. The CDR3 is 15 amino acids. CDR1 and CDR2 (germline): LGHDT, YNNKEL (reference sequence). Trimming cost V 3 bases and J 5 bases; bases outside gene matches: 5. Here the CDR3 DNA reads TGTGCCAGCAGCCAGGAGCGGGAGGGCCAAGATACGCAGTATTTT. Protein product: CASSQEREGQDTQYF.

The genes are TRBV6-5 and TRBJ2-7; 10 bases are shared with TRBD2. The CDR3 loop spans 15 amino acids. Germline values: CDR1 MNHEY, CDR2 SVGAGI. V trimming: 0 bases; J trimming: 9 bases; junction bases outside the gene matches: 8. The CDR3 nucleotides are TGTGCCAGCAGTTACTCGACTAGCGGGTTTGACGGGCAGTACTTC. It codes for CASSYSTSGFDGQYF.

The gene calls are TRBV27 and TRBJ2-4; 9 nucleotides line up with TRBD1. V trimming: 2 bases; J trimming: 4 bases; junction bases outside the gene matches: 6. The CDR3 consists of 16 residues. CDR1 and CDR2 (germline): MNHEY, SMNVEV (reference sequence). The CDR3, as DNA: TGTGCCAGCAGTTTAACCGCGGGACAGGGTAAAAACATTCAGTACTTC. This translates into CASSLTAGQGKNIQYF.

The gene calls are TRBV7-9 and TRBJ2-1, with 8 bases fitting TRBD1. V was pared by 3 bases and J by 5 bases, with 12 bases of the junction left unmatched. Germline CDR1 SEHNR, CDR2 FQNEAQ (reference sequence). This CDR3 is 17 amino acids long. This CDR3 is CASSFKDAQGDNNEQFF. The DNA of the CDR3 is TGTGCCAGCAGCTTCAAGGACGCACAGGGGGACAACAATGAGCAGTTCTTC.

CDR3 sequence reads: CASSLGQSLFF. CDR3 bases: TGTGCCAGCTCACTAGGACAGTCACTGTTTTTT. The J gene is TRBJ1-4, the V gene TRBV18; D perhaps matches TRBD1 (6 bases). The germline gives CDR1 KGHSH, CDR2 LQKENI. CDR3 length equals 11 residues. V lost 4 bases to trimming and J lost 13 bases, with 10 bases between them.

In its sample, this clone was seen once. This chain connects TRBV10-3 to TRBJ1-4, with 10 bases aligning to TRBD1. J was trimmed by 8 bases and V by 2 bases; bases with no gene match: 11. Germline V gene data show CDR1 as ENHRY and CDR2 as SYGVKD. The CDR3 contains 17 residues. CDR3 sequence: CAISEPGQGTDGEKLFF. CDR3 bases: TGTGCCATCAGTGAGCCGGGACAGGGGACAGACGGAGAAAAACTGTTTTTT.

The rearrangement uses TRBV10-3 and TRBJ2-2; D is possibly TRBD2 (5 bases). Germline V lookup: CDR1 ENHRY, CDR2 SYGVKD. V was shortened by 10 bases and J by 5 bases, with 17 bases between the two germline ends. The CDR3 loop spans 14 amino acids. This CDR3 reads CATARAEGTGELFF. CDR3 bases: TGTGCCACCGCCCGGGCAGAGGGAACCGGGGAGCTGTTTTTT.

Only one count was recorded for this clone. The rearrangement joins TRBV2 to TRBJ2-7; TRBD1 agrees at 7 bases. CDR3 size: 13 residues. Germline V CDR1 and CDR2: SNHLY, FYNNEI. With 8 bases clipped from V and 0 bases from J, the junction kept 4 bases outside the gene matches. In nucleotides, the CDR3 is TGTGCCAGCCAAACAGGGGTCTCCTACGAGCAGTACTTC. Protein: CASQTGVSYEQYF.

Comment on this clone: At the DNA level, this CDR3 is encoded by other sequences in the same sample as well. V and J are TRBV5-1 and TRBJ1-1; 10 bases fit TRBD1. V shed 0 bases and J 5 bases; nucleotides not matched to a gene: 1. The germline V gene encodes CDR1 SGHRS and CDR2 YFSETQ. CDR3 length: 14 amino acids. The CDR3 DNA sequence: TGCGCCAGCAGCTTGGAGGGACAGGGGACTGAAGCTTTCTTT. It specifies CASSLEGQGTEAFF.

V usage is TRBV11-2 and J usage is TRBJ2-7; 12 nucleotides line up with TRBD2. The CDR3 covers 13 residues. Trimming cost V 5 bases and J 6 bases; bases outside gene matches: 2. Germline CDR1 and CDR2: SGHAT and FQNNGV. The CDR3 DNA sequence: TGTGCCAGCAGCCTAGCGGGAGGGAGCGAGCAGTACTTC. Protein sequence: CASSLAGGSEQYF.

As DNA, the CDR3 is TGTGCCACCAGCAGAGATGTCCAGGTGATCTCTGGGGCCAACGTCCTGACTTTC. Its protein product is CATSRDVQVISGANVLTF. This chain joins TRBV15 and TRBJ2-6; unclear D gene. Looked up from germline, CDR1 is LNHNV and CDR2 is YYDKDF (reference sequence). CDR3 size: 18 residues. V lost 0 bases and J 0 bases, leaving 12 bases between the germline ends.

CDR3 DNA: TGTGCCAGCAGTTTAAACCCCCGGGGGGCGGGAGGGAGCGAGACCCAGTACTTC. Amino acids: CASSLNPRGAGGSETQYF. The chain combines TRBV27 with TRBJ2-5; TRBD2 agrees at 9 bases. The junction had 15 bases not matched to a gene; V was cut back by 2 bases and J by 5 bases. Germline CDR1 reads MNHEY; CDR2 reads SMNVEV (reference sequence). The CDR3 has 18 amino acids.

The rearrangement joins TRBV7-3 to TRBJ1-3, with D perhaps TRBD1 (6 bases). Germline V gives CDR1 SGHTA, CDR2 FQGTGA. V lost 4 bases, J lost 2 bases, and 15 bases lay in between. This CDR3 contains 16 residues. In nucleotides, the CDR3 is TGTGCCAGCAGCTCCCGAGGAAGGGGGACTGGAAACACCATATATTTT. As protein: CASSSRGRGTGNTIYF.

CDR3 sequence: CASTQVFDTGLFF. DNA for the CDR3: TGTGCCAGTACCCAGGTGTTCGACACAGGGCTTTTCTTT. The rearrangement links TRBV19 to TRBJ1-1; D may be TRBD1 (6 bases). V lost 7 bases and J 13 bases, leaving 22 bases between the germline ends. Germline V gene sequence: CDR1 LNHDA, CDR2 SQIVND (reference sequence). This CDR3 has 13 amino acids. Complete variable domain (other parts from reference TRBV19 and TRBJ1-1): DGGITQSPKYLFRKEGQNVTLSCEQNLNHDAMYWYRQDPGQGLRLIYYSQIVNDFQKGDIAEGYSVSREKKESFPLTVTSAQKNPTAFYLCASTQVFDTGLFFGQGTRLTVV.

The chain has TRBV15 and TRBJ1-4; no clear D gene. Trimming left V 0 bases short and J 2 bases short, with 13 bases between. This CDR3 contains 17 residues. Germline assignment: CDR1 LNHNV and CDR2 YYDKDF (reference sequence). CDR3 DNA sequence: TGTGCCACCAGCAGAGACCCCGGGGAGCGGACTAATGAAAAACTGTTTTTT. Its protein is CATSRDPGERTNEKLFF.

This chain joins TRBV27 and TRBJ1-5; D is perhaps TRBD1 (6 bases). CDR3 length equals 16 residues. Germline lookup yields CDR1 MNHEY and CDR2 SMNVEV (reference sequence). Trimming left V 2 bases short and J 1 base short, with 12 bases between. DNA for the CDR3: TGTGCCAGCAGTTTACTCGGGGGGCGCAGCAATCAGCCCCAGCATTTT. It yields the protein CASSLLGGRSNQPQHF.

The chain uses TRBV19 and TRBJ2-1; 9 positions agree with TRBD2. Germline V CDR1 and CDR2: LNHDA, SQIVND (reference sequence). This CDR3 region has 17 residues. J gave up 3 bases and V 6 bases, and 12 bases lay outside the gene matches. This CDR3 is CASSNTLTSGFYNEQFF. CDR3 sequence (DNA): TGTGCCAGTAGCAACACGTTGACTAGCGGTTTCTACAATGAGCAGTTCTTC.

A remark on this clone: Germline and junction disagree at one end, which may indicate a read error. This chain connects TRBV7-9 to TRBJ2-1, with D perhaps matching TRBD2 (6 bases). There are 14 residues in the CDR3. Germline CDR1 is SEHNR and CDR2 is FQNEAQ (reference sequence). In DNA, the CDR3 is TGTGCCAGCAGCACACTGGTCTGGTCTAGCGAGCCCCTCTTC. Its protein product is CASSTLVWSSEPLF.